This TCR beta chain is drawn from a study of T cells after yellow fever vaccination. TCRdb reprocessed the 5' RACE reads with MiXCR, giving one entry per CDR3 protein. The sample includes some 150,000 distinct CDR3 sequences, just over 6.5% seen only once; the top ten take approximately 0.67%. This clonotype appeared many times. This receptor was obtained from a young man who received the YFV17D yellow fever vaccine. Here the sequenced sample was CD4+ T cells sorted from PBMCs, taken 10 days after the yellow fever booster vaccination.

The CDR3 is CASSQEGDTQYF. CDR3 bases: TGTGCCAGCAGCCAAGAAGGGGATACGCAGTATTTT. The J gene is TRBJ2-3, the V gene TRBV4-2; D ambiguous. This CDR3 comprises 12 residues. Germline CDR1 is LGHNA and CDR2 is YNFKEQ. V was cut by 0 bases and J by 6 bases, with 4 bases left in between.